Shown below are 27 T cell receptor beta chains from a single sample sequenced in a study of T cell repertoires in cytomegalovirus infection. Which antigens these TCRs recognize remains unknown. TCRdb re-called the reads with MiXCR, one entry per CDR3 protein. The sample lists approximately 310,000 distinct CDR3 sequences, 20% to 25% occurring once. The specimen was cultured PBMCs, collected from culture after CMV antigen stimulation. The receptors were gathered from a human donor in good health (CMV status not recorded). Some clones in this sample may be carry-over from other donors' samples.

This clonotype was counted only a few times. The chain joins TRBV9 to TRBJ2-2; TRBD2 might be the D (6 bases). This CDR3 spans 14 amino acids. The V and J ends lost 5 bases and 3 bases respectively, with 11 bases between them. Per germline, CDR1 SGDLS and CDR2 YYNGEE. CDR3 in DNA: TGTGCCAGCAGTTCGGGACTTTACACCGGGGAGCTGTTTTTT. This encodes CASSSGLYTGELFF.

The V gene is TRBV10-3, the J gene TRBJ2-7, with TRBD1 matching 7 bases. CDR1 and CDR2 from the germline V gene are ENHRY and SYGVKD. The V gene end was trimmed by 2 bases and the J gene end by 3 bases; junction bases not matched to a gene: 4. This CDR3 contains 14 residues. The CDR3 sequence: CAISEMGQIYEQYF. The CDR3 nucleotides read TGTGCCATCAGTGAGATGGGACAGATCTACGAGCAGTACTTC.

The gene calls are TRBV6-1 and TRBJ2-7; possible D gene TRBD2, 6 bases. Trimming took off 5 bases at V and 6 bases at J, with 11 bases between the two ends. Germline CDR1 is MNHNS and CDR2 is SASEGT. The CDR3 runs 12 residues. The CDR3: CASSLGSGEQYV. The DNA for the CDR3 is TGTGCCAGCAGTCTCGGGAGCGGCGAGCAGTACGTC.

This clonotype was seen only a few times. The rearrangement joins TRBV19 to TRBJ2-2; 7 bases match TRBD1. The junction had 6 bases not matched to a gene; V was cut back by 5 bases and J by 0 bases. CDR1 LNHDA and CDR2 SQIVND come from the germline V gene (reference sequence). This CDR3 is built from 16 residues. CDR3 sequence (DNA): TGTGCCAGTAGTCCCCGACAGGGTACGAACACCGGGGAGCTGTTTTTT. Translating it yields CASSPRQGTNTGELFF.

This clonotype occurred many times. This CDR3 reads CASSGGWGTDQIHEQYF. The DNA of the CDR3 is TGTGCCAGCAGCGGAGGCTGGGGGACAGACCAAATCCACGAGCAGTACTTC. The chain has TRBV6-1 and TRBJ2-7, with 7 nucleotides matching TRBD1. Germline CDR1 MNHNS, CDR2 SASEGT. J gave up 5 bases and V 6 bases, and 19 bases lay outside the gene matches. The CDR3 length is 17 residues.

The gene calls are TRBV2 and TRBJ2-3; 9 nucleotides match TRBD2. With 9 bases clipped from V and 2 bases from J, the junction kept 3 bases outside the gene matches. Germline assignment: CDR1 SNHLY and CDR2 FYNNEI. There are 13 residues in the CDR3. DNA for the CDR3: TGTGCCAGGAGACTAGCGGACACAGATACGCAGTATTTT. Translating gives CARRLADTDTQYF. The whole variable domain, filled in from reference TRBV2 and TRBJ2-3, reads EPEVTQTPSHQVTQMGQEVILRCVPISNHLYFYWYRQILGQKVEFLVSFYNNEISEKSEIFDDQFSVERPDGSNFTLKIRSTKLEDSAMYFCARRLADTDTQYFGPGTRLTVL.

The chain uses TRBV5-4 and TRBJ2-2; D is possibly TRBD1 (6 bases). Between the trimmed V and J ends, which lost 4 bases and 0 bases, there was a span of 13 bases. CDR1 and CDR2 (germline): SGHNT, YYREEE (reference sequence). This CDR3 has 16 amino acids. The DNA of the CDR3 is TGTGCCAGCAGCCCATGGCGGACAGCGAACACCGGGGAGCTGTTTTTT. It codes for CASSPWRTANTGELFF. Complete variable domain (other parts from reference TRBV5-4 and TRBJ2-2): ETGVTQSPTHLIKTRGQQVTLRCSSQSGHNTVSWYQQALGQGPQFIFQYYREEENGRGNFPPRFSGLQFPNYSSELNVNALELDDSALYLCASSPWRTANTGELFFGEGSRLTVL.

The chain recombines TRBV28 with TRBJ2-4; 11 bases are a match to TRBD1. Germline V gene data show CDR1 as MDHEN and CDR2 as SYDVKM. The CDR3 has 19 amino acids. V gave up 6 bases and J gave up 0 bases; unmatched junction bases: 13. The CDR3, as DNA: TGTGCCAGCAGCAAGTTTTTCGGGACAGGGGGGTTAGCCAAAAACATTCAGTACTTC. Translating it yields CASSKFFGTGGLAKNIQYF.

This clonotype was detected a few times. The rearrangement uses TRBV20-1 and TRBJ1-6, with no clear D. The CDR3 is made up of 14 amino acids. The V and J ends lost 3 bases and 7 bases respectively, with 13 bases between them. Germline lookup yields CDR1 DFQATT and CDR2 SNEGSKA (reference sequence). This chain's CDR3 is CSARVTGPNSPLHF. CDR3 in DNA: TGCAGTGCTAGGGTGACGGGTCCCAATTCACCCCTCCACTTT.

This clonotype has a handful of counts. The chain has TRBV10-3 and TRBJ1-2; possible D gene TRBD1, 5 bases. Trimming removed 3 bases at V and 4 bases at J, with 6 bases between. CDR1 is ENHRY, CDR2 SYGVKD, per germline. This CDR3 comprises 12 residues. CDR3 DNA sequence: TGTGCCATCAGTGACACAGGCTATGGCTACACCTTC. This sequence encodes CAISDTGYGYTF.

This clonotype was detected only a few times. The V and J genes are TRBV12-3 or TRBV12-4 and TRBJ2-2, with D possibly TRBD1 on 5 matching bases. Trimming took off 5 bases at V and 1 base at J, with 11 bases between the two ends. The CDR3 has 15 amino acids. CDR3 DNA: TGTGCCAGCAGTCAATTCGGACAGAACACCGGGGAGCTGTTTTTT. It encodes CASSQFGQNTGELFF.

This clonotype was detected only a few times. The J gene is TRBJ2-1, the V gene TRBV29-1; 13 bases align to TRBD2. V dropped 1 base and J dropped 10; count of bases not matched to a gene: 10. CDR3 length: 16 residues. The germline V gene has CDR1 SQVTM and CDR2 ANQGSEA. In DNA, the CDR3 is TGCAGCGTTGAAGGCCTAGGACTAGCGGGAGCAGGGGAGCAGTTCTTC. It is translated as CSVEGLGLAGAGEQFF.

This clonotype was observed a handful of times. This chain links TRBV29-1 with TRBJ2-7, with D perhaps TRBD1 (6 bases). The CDR3 totals 12 residues. Germline V CDR1 and CDR2: SQVTM, ANQGSEA. Trimming removed 4 bases at V and 3 bases at J, with 10 bases between. CDR3 region: CSVGRTDYEQYF. The CDR3 coding sequence is TGCAGCGTTGGAAGGACAGACTACGAGCAGTACTTC.

This chain links TRBV11-2 with TRBJ2-1, with 7 bases matching TRBD2. The trim removed 5 bases at V and 10 bases at J, leaving 14 bases unmatched. The V gene's germline CDR1 is SGHAT and CDR2 FQNNGV. The CDR3 length is 15 residues. The CDR3 DNA is TGTGCCAGCAGCCCGGGGGGTAGCGGCTCGTTGGAGCAGTTCTTC. This gives the protein CASSPGGSGSLEQFF.

The rearrangement joins TRBV7-9 to TRBJ2-7; D is undetermined. Germline V lookup: CDR1 SEHNR, CDR2 FQNEAQ (reference sequence). CDR3 size: 13 residues. With 3 bases removed from V and 2 bases from J, the gap between germline ends came to 8 bases. The CDR3 DNA is TGTGCCAGCAGCTTTCGGGCGCCCTACGAGCAGTACTTC. As protein: CASSFRAPYEQYF.

Comment on this clonotype: A much more abundant neighbour one base away suggests this may be a read error. The gene calls are TRBV7-2 and TRBJ2-2, with D uncertain. CDR1 and CDR2 (germline): SGHTA, FQGNSA. This CDR3 spans 14 amino acids. The CDR3 nucleotides are TGTGACAGCAGTATAACACGGAACACCGGGGAGCTGTTTTTT. Protein: CDSSITRNTGELFF. Together with reference TRBV7-2 and TRBJ2-2, the CDR3 gives the full variable domain: GAGVSQSPSNKVTEKGKDVELRCDPISGHTALYWYRQSLGQGLEFLIYFQGNSAPDKSGLPSDRFSAERTGGSVSTLTIQRTQQEDSAVYLCDSSITRNTGELFFGEGSRLTVL.

DNA of the CDR3: TGTGCCAGCAGCCAAGTAATCGGGACGGCTGGAAACACCATATATTTT. It encodes CASSQVIGTAGNTIYF. The V gene is TRBV3-1, the J gene TRBJ1-3; the D gene is possibly TRBD1 (5 bases). V dropped 1 base and J dropped 2 bases, with 12 bases sitting between them. CDR3 length: 16 residues. Germline V gene lookup returns CDR1 LGHDT and CDR2 YNNKEL (reference sequence).

This clonotype was recorded at least ten times. The rearrangement uses TRBV7-2 and TRBJ2-5, with D unresolved. V lost 5 bases, J lost 2 bases, and 18 bases lay in between. This CDR3 is built from 16 residues. CDR1 is SGHTA and CDR2 is FQGNSA in the germline V gene. The CDR3: CASSGEWKVGQETQYF. Written as DNA, the CDR3 is TGTGCCAGCAGCGGGGAATGGAAAGTAGGGCAAGAGACCCAGTACTTC.

The J gene is TRBJ2-5, the V gene TRBV5-6; a possible D gene is TRBD1 (5 bases). Germline values: CDR1 SGHDT, CDR2 YYEEEE. The ends were cut back, 4 bases at V and 3 bases at J, with 16 bases in the middle. The CDR3 consists of 15 residues. The DNA of the CDR3 is TGTGCCAGCAGCCTAACCCCGGGCAGGGAAGAGACCCAGTACTTC. This translates into CASSLTPGREETQYF.

The rearrangement links TRBV19 to TRBJ1-1; 9 bases map to TRBD1. With V trimmed by 5 bases and J by 1 base, 8 bases remained unmatched. CDR3 length: 16 amino acids. From germline, CDR1 is LNHDA and CDR2 SQIVND (reference sequence). CDR3 in amino acids: CASSVPGQGENTEAFF. As DNA, the CDR3 is TGTGCCAGTAGTGTCCCGGGACAGGGAGAGAACACTGAAGCTTTCTTT.

V and J are TRBV5-1 and TRBJ2-5; 8 positions match TRBD1. Germline-derived CDR1 and CDR2 are SGHRS and YFSETQ. The V and J ends lost 1 base and 5 bases, in that order; junction bases with no gene match: 7. The CDR3 is made up of 15 amino acids. CDR3 loop: CASSLSPGGLETQYF. CDR3 coding DNA: TGCGCCAGCAGCTTGTCGCCAGGGGGCCTGGAGACCCAGTACTTC.

V usage is TRBV12-3 or TRBV12-4 and J usage is TRBJ2-2; a weak D match, TRBD2 (5 bases). CDR3 length equals 16 residues. The V and J ends lost 6 bases and 0 bases respectively, with 14 bases between them. CDR3 DNA: TGTGCCAGCAGACCCGGGAAGGGCTCGAACACCGGGGAGCTGTTTTTT. Protein sequence: CASRPGKGSNTGELFF.

This clonotype occurred a few times. CDR3 bases: TGTGCCAGCAGGACTGGGACCTCTCCTTCTATAGCTTTCTTT. This encodes CASRTGTSPSIAFF. The genes are TRBV28 and TRBJ1-1; D might be TRBD1 (5 bases). V was shortened by 6 bases and J by 10 bases, with 21 bases between the two germline ends. This CDR3 is built from 14 residues. The germline CDR1 and CDR2 sequences are MDHEN and SYDVKM.

The chain joins TRBV7-9 to TRBJ1-1; possible D gene TRBD1, 5 bases. This CDR3 is built from 13 residues. Germline V gene data show CDR1 as SEHNR and CDR2 as FQNEAQ (reference sequence). V lost 5 bases to trimming and J lost 7 bases, with 14 bases between them. The CDR3 nucleotides are TGTGCCAGCAGCCCGACAGCTATACTTGAAGCTTTCTTT. Amino acids: CASSPTAILEAFF.

This clonotype has ten or more counts. The chain combines TRBV7-2 with TRBJ2-5; D unclear. With 1 base removed from V and 1 base from J, the gap between germline ends came to 13 bases. The CDR3 extends over 16 amino acids. The germline V gene encodes CDR1 SGHTA and CDR2 FQGNSA. CDR3 sequence (DNA): TGTGCCAGCAGCTTAGATAGAAGATCACTCCAAGAGACCCAGTACTTC. Amino acids: CASSLDRRSLQETQYF.

V and J are TRBV30 and TRBJ1-1, with a tentative D call TRBD1 (5 bases). Trimming stripped 4 bases from V and 5 bases from J, with 14 bases between. Germline CDR1 is GTSNPN and CDR2 is SVGIG (reference sequence). This CDR3 comprises 13 residues. The CDR3 region has the DNA TGTGCCTGGACGCAGGGATCGGGAACTGAAGCTTTCTTT. It yields the protein CAWTQGSGTEAFF.

The chain links TRBV28 to TRBJ2-7; no clear D. The CDR3 is 14 residues long. V was trimmed by 4 bases and J by 6 bases, leaving 16 bases between them. CDR1 and CDR2 from the germline V gene are MDHEN and SYDVKM. The CDR3 nucleotides are TGTGCCAGCAGTTCCACCGATGGTTTCAGCGAGCAGTACTTC. Its protein is CASSSTDGFSEQYF.